This T cell receptor beta chain was sequenced in a study of blood T cell repertoires in COVID-19. As for the study in general: The United States, Italy and Spain supplied acute and convalescent COVID-19 samples. Nucleic acid was either cDNA or gDNA, and it came from T cells, B-cell-depleted T cells, or PBMCs.

Per the original data handling: By means of reference gene primer amplification, nucleated cell counts were estimated. The table came from immunoSEQ multiplex PCR; TCRdb's copy has only in-frame clones and leaves some out. From that table come the V and J calls and clone size; the DNA was used to work out D and trimming. The sample includes approximately 110,000 clones, about 76% of them seen just once. Looked up from germline, CDR1 is MNHEY and CDR2 is SMNVEV (reference sequence). V was shortened by 5 bases and J by 7 bases, with 29 bases between the two germline ends. This CDR3 is 18 amino acids long.

This chain uses TRBV27 with TRBJ2-5, with D possibly matching TRBD1 (6 bases). Sequences were obtained from peripheral blood. The receptor's source is a woman in her seventies with acute or convalescent COVID-19. Here the CDR3 reads CASSPITGPRTGSRTQYF. The CDR3 nucleotides read TGTGCCAGCAGTCCCATAACAGGGCCACGAACGGGGAGTCGGACCCAGTACTTC.